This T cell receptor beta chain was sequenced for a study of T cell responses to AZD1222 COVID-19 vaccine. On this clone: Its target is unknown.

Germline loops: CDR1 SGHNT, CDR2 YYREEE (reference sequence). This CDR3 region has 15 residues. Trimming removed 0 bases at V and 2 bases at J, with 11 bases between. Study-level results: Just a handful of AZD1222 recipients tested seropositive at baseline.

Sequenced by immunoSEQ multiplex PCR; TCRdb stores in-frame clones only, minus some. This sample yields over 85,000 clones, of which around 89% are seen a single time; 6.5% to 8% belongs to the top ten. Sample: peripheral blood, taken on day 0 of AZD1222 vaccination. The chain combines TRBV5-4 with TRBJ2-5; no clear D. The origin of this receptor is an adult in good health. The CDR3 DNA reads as TGTGCCAGCAGCTTGGGTGGCGCGACTCAAGAGACCCAGTACTTC. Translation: CASSLGGATQETQYF. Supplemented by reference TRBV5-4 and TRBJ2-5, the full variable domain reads ETGVTQSPTHLIKTRGQQVTLRCSSQSGHNTVSWYQQALGQGPQFIFQYYREEENGRGNFPPRFSGLQFPNYSSELNVNALELDDSALYLCASSLGGATQETQYFGPGTRLLVL.